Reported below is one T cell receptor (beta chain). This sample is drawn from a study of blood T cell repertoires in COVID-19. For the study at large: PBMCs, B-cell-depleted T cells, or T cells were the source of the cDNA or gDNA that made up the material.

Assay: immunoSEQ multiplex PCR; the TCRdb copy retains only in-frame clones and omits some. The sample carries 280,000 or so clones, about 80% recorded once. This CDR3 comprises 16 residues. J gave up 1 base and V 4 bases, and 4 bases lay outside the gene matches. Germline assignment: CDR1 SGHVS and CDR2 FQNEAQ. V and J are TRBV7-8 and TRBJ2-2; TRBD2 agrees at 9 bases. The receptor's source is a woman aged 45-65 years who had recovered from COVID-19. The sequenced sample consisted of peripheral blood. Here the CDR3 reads CASSSQTSGNTGELFF. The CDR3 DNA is TGTGCCAGCAGCTCCCAGACTAGCGGGAACACCGGGGAGCTGTTTTTT. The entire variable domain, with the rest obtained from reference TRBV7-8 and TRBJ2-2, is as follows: GAGVSQSPRYKVAKRGQDVALRCDPISGHVSLFWYQQALGQGPEFLTYFQNEAQLDKSGLPSDRFFAERPEGSVSTLKIQRTQQEDSAVYLCASSSQTSGNTGELFFGEGSRLTVL.